The next 8 T cell receptor beta chains were all read from a single sample in a study of T cell responses to AZD1222 COVID-19 vaccine. Profiled with immunoSEQ multiplex PCR; TCRdb holds only in-frame clones, not every one. Here the sample spans about 72,000 clones, roughly nine tenths being singletons. The sample here was peripheral blood, taken 28 days after the second AZD1222 dose. The source is an adult who received the AZD1222 COVID-19 vaccine.

This rearrangement joins TRBV2 to TRBJ2-3; D gene ambiguous. The V gene's germline CDR1 is SNHLY and CDR2 FYNNEI. The CDR3 spans 12 residues. V was clipped by 8 bases and J by 1 base, with 7 bases between them. The CDR3 protein is CASGEGTDTQYF. CDR3 in DNA: TGTGCCAGCGGAGAGGGCACAGATACGCAGTATTTT. The entire variable domain, with the rest obtained from reference TRBV2 and TRBJ2-3, is as follows: EPEVTQTPSHQVTQMGQEVILRCVPISNHLYFYWYRQILGQKVEFLVSFYNNEISEKSEIFDDQFSVERPDGSNFTLKIRSTKLEDSAMYFCASGEGTDTQYFGPGTRLTVL.

V usage is TRBV3-1 (or the pseudogene TRBV3-2) and J usage is TRBJ2-5; 10 nucleotides agree with TRBD2. The junction had 5 bases not matched to a gene; V was cut back by 10 bases and J by 3 bases. This CDR3 contains 13 residues. Germline V gene sequence: CDR1 LGHDT, CDR2 YNNKEL (reference sequence). CDR3 in DNA: TGTGCCACCTCCGGACTAGCGGAAGAGACCCAGTACTTC. It specifies CATSGLAEETQYF.

This clone was observed a single time. This chain uses TRBV6-5 with TRBJ2-5; tentatively, D is TRBD1 or TRBD2 (6 bases each). Trimming pared 6 bases from V and 10 bases from J, leaving 21 bases between. The CDR3 consists of 14 residues. The germline CDR1 and CDR2 sequences are MNHEY and SVGAGI. The CDR3 protein is CASSGGGSRPGQYF. The DNA for the CDR3 is TGTGCCAGCAGCGGAGGGGGGTCCCGACCAGGCCAGTACTTC.

In this sample, this clone turned up once. The chain links TRBV5-8 to TRBJ2-1; TRBD2 agrees at 7 bases. V shed 4 bases, J shed 2 bases, and the junction held 6 bases outside the gene matches. Germline V gene sequence: CDR1 SGHTS, CDR2 YDEGEE. The CDR3 loop spans 15 amino acids. CDR3 bases: TGTGCCAGCAGCGTAGCCAGCGGGACCTACAATGAGCAGTTCTTC. This encodes CASSVASGTYNEQFF.

V and J are TRBV18 and TRBJ2-2; unclear D gene. The CDR3 spans 16 residues. The germline CDR1 and CDR2 sequences are KGHSH and LQKENI. V was clipped by 2 bases and J by 3 bases, with 13 bases between them. The CDR3 nucleotides read TGTGCCAGCTCACCAGGGCGGTCTGGGGACACCGGGGAGCTGTTTTTT. Encoded protein: CASSPGRSGDTGELFF.

The chain is built from TRBV19 and TRBJ1-5; D remains unclear. Germline-derived CDR1 and CDR2 are LNHDA and SQIVND (reference sequence). This CDR3 contains 14 residues. The V and J ends lost 10 bases and 0 bases respectively, with 13 bases between them. The DNA of the CDR3 is TGTGCCACCGAACCGGGGAATAGCAATCAGCCCCAGCATTTT. Residues: CATEPGNSNQPQHF. The full variable domain, with the rest looked up from reference TRBV19 and TRBJ1-5, is DGGITQSPKYLFRKEGQNVTLSCEQNLNHDAMYWYRQDPGQGLRLIYYSQIVNDFQKGDIAEGYSVSREKKESFPLTVTSAQKNPTAFYLCATEPGNSNQPQHFGDGTRLSIL.

This clone was found once. The chain combines TRBV7-3 with TRBJ2-7; 7 bases map to TRBD2. Germline CDR1 and CDR2: SGHTA and FQGTGA. CDR3 length equals 16 residues. With V trimmed by 1 base and J by 7 bases, 13 bases remained unmatched. The CDR3: CASSLMDGGSMREQYF. Here the CDR3 DNA reads TGTGCCAGCAGCTTAATGGATGGCGGGAGTATGAGGGAGCAGTACTTC.

CDR3 sequence reads: CASSPSTSGSGYNEQFF. CDR3 nucleotide sequence: TGTGCCAGCTCACCGTCGACTAGCGGGAGTGGCTACAATGAGCAGTTCTTC. The chain carries TRBV18 and TRBJ2-1; 12 nucleotides match TRBD2. Looked up from germline, CDR1 is KGHSH and CDR2 is LQKENI. The CDR3 has 17 residues. The junction had 6 bases not matched to a gene; V was cut back by 3 bases and J by 3 bases.